Ten or more counts support the clone carrying this T cell receptor (beta chain). The data belong to a study of T-cell reconstitution after alpha-beta-depleted transplantation in children. Preparation of the TCRbeta library involved a method that used unique molecular identifiers. TCRdb re-called the PCR reads through MiXCR, storing one row per CDR3 protein. The sample has some 200,000 distinct CDR3 sequences; approximately 9.9% are singletons. Germline V gives CDR1 MNHEY, CDR2 SMNVEV (reference sequence). Between the trimmed V and J ends, which lost 0 bases and 2 bases, there was a span of 11 bases. The CDR3 is 15 amino acids.

This rearrangement joins TRBV27 to TRBJ2-7, with D tentatively TRBD1 (5 bases). This specimen was PBMCs from the stem cell graft donor, taken from the stem cell graft. The receptor's source is a human donor who donated a stem cell graft to a child with SCID. Written as DNA, the CDR3 is TGTGCCAGCAGTTTATCGTGGCAGGGCGCCTACGAGCAGTACTTC. As protein: CASSLSWQGAYEQYF.